This TCR beta chain was recovered during a study of T cell clonality in common variable immunodeficiency. Regarding the study as a whole: Compared with controls, CVID subjects had fewer shared TCRbeta clones.

Sequencing used immunoSEQ multiplex PCR; TCRdb keeps in-frame clones, though not all of them. Observed in the sample are more than 65,000 clones, none of them singletons. This clone appeared many times. Its cognate antigen is unknown. Read data end 3 residues before the CDR3 end; the end is taken from the germline J gene. The CDR3 totals 14 residues. Germline trimming cut 3 bases from V and 4 bases from J; bases unmatched to any gene: 5. Germline V gene lookup returns CDR1 DFQATT and CDR2 SNEGSKA (reference sequence). The sample taken for sequencing was peripheral blood mononuclear cells. The J gene is TRBJ2-4, the V gene TRBV20-1, with 8 bases aligning to TRBD1. The TCR comes from a person between 18 and 70 years old in good health. The part of the CDR3 DNA that was read is TGCAGTGCTAGCTTTCGACAGGGGAAAAACATT. Amino acid sequence: CSASFRQGKNI. The full CDR3 sequence reads CSASFRQGKNIQYF.